A single sample gave rise to the 18 T cell receptor beta chains below, sequenced in a study of shared clonotypes between healthy human individuals. Assay used: immunoSEQ multiplex PCR; TCRdb lists only in-frame clones, some missing. The sample records 2,100,000 or so clones, almost 96% being singletons. What was sequenced was naive CD4+ T cells sorted from blood. Subset reported: CD45RA+ positively selected. These receptors were obtained from a man aged 18-30 years in good health.

The V gene is TRBV7-6, the J gene TRBJ2-7, with 8 bases lining up with TRBD1. V lost 5 bases and J lost 6; bases outside the gene matches: 15. This CDR3 has 16 amino acids. The germline V gene has CDR1 SGHVS and CDR2 FNYEAQ. The CDR3 is CASSQGQGVVNGEQYF. As DNA, the CDR3 is TGTGCCAGCAGCCAAGGACAGGGAGTAGTTAATGGCGAGCAGTACTTC.

The J gene is TRBJ1-5, the V gene TRBV9; D gene ambiguous. The V and J ends lost 4 bases and 4 bases respectively, with 9 bases between them. The CDR3 is 13 residues long. The V gene's germline CDR1 is SGDLS and CDR2 YYNGEE. The CDR3 DNA reads TGTGCCAGCAGCATTAGGGAGAATCAGCCCCAGCATTTT. Its protein product is CASSIRENQPQHF.

V and J are TRBV5-1 and TRBJ1-2, with TRBD1 matching over 9 bases. In germline, CDR1 is SGHRS, CDR2 YFSETQ. CDR3 length: 16 residues. V gave up 2 bases and J gave up 0 bases; unmatched junction bases: 5. The CDR3 region is CASSLGTGNANYGYTF. Written as DNA, the CDR3 is TGCGCCAGCAGCTTAGGGACAGGGAATGCTAACTATGGCTACACCTTC.

The chain is built from TRBV19 and TRBJ2-2, with D perhaps TRBD1 (5 bases). The germline V and J ends were trimmed by 6 bases and 2 bases, with 10 bases remaining between them. The CDR3 totals 14 residues. CDR1 LNHDA and CDR2 SQIVND come from the germline V gene (reference sequence). The DNA for the CDR3 is TGTGCCAGTAGACTCGACAGTAACACCGGGGAGCTGTTTTTT. Its protein is CASRLDSNTGELFF.

The count of this clone is one. V and J are TRBV18 and TRBJ1-5; D call uncertain. V lost 1 base and J 4 bases, leaving 11 bases between the germline ends. Looked up from germline, CDR1 is KGHSH and CDR2 is LQKENI. This CDR3 comprises 15 residues. CDR3 sequence reads: CASSPQSNRNQPQHF. CDR3 nucleotide sequence: TGTGCCAGCTCACCACAATCAAACAGAAATCAGCCCCAGCATTTT.

This rearrangement joins TRBV7-2 to TRBJ1-5; 7 bases fit TRBD1. J gave up 8 bases and V 5 bases, and 9 bases lay outside the gene matches. The CDR3 covers 14 residues. Germline V gives CDR1 SGHTA, CDR2 FQGNSA. The CDR3 coding sequence is TGTGCCAGCAGCGACCAGACAGGGCGGGAGCCCCAGCATTTT. Its protein is CASSDQTGREPQHF.

The J gene is TRBJ1-2, the V gene TRBV25-1; D remains unclear. Germline V gene lookup returns CDR1 MGHDK and CDR2 SYGVNS. The CDR3 runs to 13 residues. The ends were cut back, 3 bases at V and 5 bases at J, with 10 bases in the middle. The CDR3 sequence: CASSDLWKYGYTF. In DNA form, the CDR3 reads TGTGCCAGCAGTGACCTTTGGAAGTATGGCTACACCTTC.

Only one count was recorded for this clone. The same CDR3 arises from other DNA sequences in this sample as well. The rearrangement uses TRBV10-1 and TRBJ2-5, with D perhaps matching TRBD1 or TRBD2 (5 bases each). CDR1 is WNHNN, CDR2 SYGVQD, per germline (reference sequence). The CDR3 runs 12 residues. V lost 2 bases, J lost 4 bases, and 5 bases lay in between. The CDR3 spells CASSEGGETQYF. The CDR3 coding sequence is TGCGCCAGCAGTGAGGGGGGAGAGACCCAGTACTTC.

The chain has TRBV7-8 and TRBJ1-3; TRBD1 agrees at 7 bases. Per germline, CDR1 SGHVS and CDR2 FQNEAQ. V trimming: 5 bases; J trimming: 0 bases; junction bases outside the gene matches: 10. The CDR3 consists of 17 residues. Here the CDR3 reads CASSPIRQGTSGNTIYF. CDR3 sequence (DNA): TGTGCCAGCAGCCCAATCAGACAGGGTACCTCTGGAAACACCATATATTTT.

About this clone: At the DNA level, this CDR3 is encoded by other sequences in the same sample as well. V gene TRBV9 combines with J gene TRBJ2-5; a weak D match, TRBD1 (8 bases). Germline-derived CDR1 and CDR2 are SGDLS and YYNGEE. Trimming cost V 1 base and J 2 bases, with 12 bases left between them. This CDR3 comprises 15 residues. The CDR3 DNA sequence: TGTGCCAGCAGCGTACTACAGGGGGGGCAAGAGACCCAGTACTTC. Its protein is CASSVLQGGQETQYF.

The chain links TRBV5-6 to TRBJ1-5, with D tentatively TRBD1 (5 bases). V lost 1 base to trimming and J lost 4 bases, with 15 bases between them. Germline assignment: CDR1 SGHDT and CDR2 YYEEEE. CDR3 size: 16 residues. The DNA of the CDR3 is TGTGCCAGCAGCTTGTTTCTGGACACAACTAATCAGCCCCAGCATTTT. It yields the protein CASSLFLDTTNQPQHF. Variable domain in full (rest from reference TRBV5-6 and TRBJ1-5): DAGVTQSPTHLIKTRGQQVTLRCSPKSGHDTVSWYQQALGQGPQFIFQYYEEEERQRGNFPDRFSGHQFPNYSSELNVNALLLGDSALYLCASSLFLDTTNQPQHFGDGTRLSIL.

V usage is TRBV7-9 and J usage is TRBJ2-7; 9 bases are a match to TRBD2. The CDR3 covers 14 residues. Per germline, CDR1 SEHNR and CDR2 FQNEAQ (reference sequence). J lost 6 bases, V lost 4 bases, and 7 bases had no gene match. The CDR3 DNA sequence: TGTGCCAGCAGCTCACCGGGACTAGCTGCCGAGCAGTACTTC. Its translation is CASSSPGLAAEQYF.

Note on this clone: Distinct nucleotide sequences in the sample also encode this CDR3. The chain couples TRBV5-6 to TRBJ1-5; 8 nucleotides agree with TRBD1. The CDR3 is 14 residues long. With 5 bases clipped from V and 3 bases from J, the junction kept 4 bases outside the gene matches. Per the germline V gene, CDR1 is SGHDT and CDR2 is YYEEEE. Written as DNA, the CDR3 is TGTGCCAGCAGTCCGACAGGGGCCAATCAGCCCCAGCATTTT. Protein sequence: CASSPTGANQPQHF.

This clone showed up just once. The CDR3 loop reads CASSPRGQGMGGNTIYF. Written as DNA, the CDR3 is TGTGCCAGCAGCCCTAGGGGTCAGGGAATGGGTGGAAACACCATATATTTT. The chain uses TRBV7-2 and TRBJ1-3, with TRBD1 as a possible D gene (5 bases). The CDR3 sequence is 17 residues long. Trimming removed 5 bases from V and 3 bases from J, with 20 bases in between. The germline gives CDR1 SGHTA, CDR2 FQGNSA. Full variable domain (missing parts from reference TRBV7-2 and TRBJ1-3): GAGVSQSPSNKVTEKGKDVELRCDPISGHTALYWYRQSLGQGLEFLIYFQGNSAPDKSGLPSDRFSAERTGGSVSTLTIQRTQQEDSAVYLCASSPRGQGMGGNTIYFGEGSWLTVV.

This clone was seen just once. The V and J genes are TRBV11-2 and TRBJ1-3; D remains unclear. CDR3 length equals 15 residues. CDR1 and CDR2 (germline): SGHAT, FQNNGV. V was cut by 2 bases and J by 4 bases, with 12 bases left in between. CDR3: CASSLRSTVGNTIYF. The CDR3 DNA sequence: TGTGCCAGCAGCTTAAGGTCCACAGTCGGAAACACCATATATTTT.

This clone has a single count. V and J are TRBV11-2 and TRBJ1-4; TRBD1 agrees at 9 bases. CDR1 SGHAT and CDR2 FQNNGV come from the germline V gene. V dropped 5 bases and J dropped 7; count of bases not matched to a gene: 5. The CDR3 covers 14 residues. CDR3 amino acids: CASSPTGGTEKLFF. CDR3 DNA: TGTGCCAGCAGCCCGACAGGGGGTACTGAAAAACTGTTTTTT. The full variable domain, completed using reference TRBV11-2 and TRBJ1-4, is EAGVAQSPRYKIIEKRQSVAFWCNPISGHATLYWYQQILGQGPKLLIQFQNNGVVDDSQLPKDRFSAERLKGVDSTLKIQPAKLEDSAVYLCASSPTGGTEKLFFGSGTQLSVL.

The chain is built from TRBV29-1 and TRBJ1-1; D is perhaps TRBD1 (5 bases). Deletions cut 7 bases from V and 1 base from J, with 13 bases between. This CDR3 comprises 13 residues. CDR1 is SQVTM and CDR2 is ANQGSEA in the germline V gene. CDR3 DNA sequence: TGCAGCGGGTCCAGGGTCGGGAACACTGAAGCTTTCTTT. It yields the protein CSGSRVGNTEAFF.

V usage is TRBV5-4 and J usage is TRBJ1-2; D is unresolved. The CDR3 has 12 amino acids. The V gene's germline CDR1 is SGHNT and CDR2 YYREEE (reference sequence). V was cut by 5 bases and J by 8 bases, with 13 bases left in between. CDR3 in DNA: TGTGCCAGCAGAGATAACTTTATCGGCTACACCTTC. Amino acids: CASRDNFIGYTF.